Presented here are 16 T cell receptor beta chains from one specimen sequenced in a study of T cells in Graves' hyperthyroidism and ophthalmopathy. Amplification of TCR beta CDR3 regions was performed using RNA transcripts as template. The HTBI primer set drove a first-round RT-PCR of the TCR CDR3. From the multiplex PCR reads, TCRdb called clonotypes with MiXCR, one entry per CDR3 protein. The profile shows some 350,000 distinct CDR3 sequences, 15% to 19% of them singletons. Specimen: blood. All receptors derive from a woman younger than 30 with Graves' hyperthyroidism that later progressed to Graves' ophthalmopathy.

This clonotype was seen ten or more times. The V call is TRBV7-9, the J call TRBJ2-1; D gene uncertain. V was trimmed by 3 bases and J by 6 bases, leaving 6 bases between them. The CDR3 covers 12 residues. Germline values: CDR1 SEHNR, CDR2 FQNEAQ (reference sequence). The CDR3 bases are TGTGCCAGCAGCTTCCAGGTCAATGAGCAGTTCTTC. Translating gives CASSFQVNEQFF.

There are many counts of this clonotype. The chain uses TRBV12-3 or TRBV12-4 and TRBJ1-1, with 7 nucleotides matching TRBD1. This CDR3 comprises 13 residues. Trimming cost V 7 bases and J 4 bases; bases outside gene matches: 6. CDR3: CASTPGGSTEAFF. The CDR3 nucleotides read TGTGCCAGCACTCCAGGGGGGAGCACTGAAGCTTTCTTT.

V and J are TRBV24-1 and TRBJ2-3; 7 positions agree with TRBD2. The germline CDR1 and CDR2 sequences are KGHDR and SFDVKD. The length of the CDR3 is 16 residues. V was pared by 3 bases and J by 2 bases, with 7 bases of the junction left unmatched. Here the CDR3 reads CATSDGLGGFTDTQYF. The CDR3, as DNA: TGTGCCACCAGTGATGGACTAGGCGGATTCACAGATACGCAGTATTTT.

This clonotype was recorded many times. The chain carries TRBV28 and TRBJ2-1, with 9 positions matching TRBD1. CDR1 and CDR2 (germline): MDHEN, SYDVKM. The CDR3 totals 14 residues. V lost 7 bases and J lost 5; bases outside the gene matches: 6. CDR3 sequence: CASNSGTGNNEQFF. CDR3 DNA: TGTGCCAGCAACTCAGGGACAGGGAACAATGAGCAGTTCTTC.

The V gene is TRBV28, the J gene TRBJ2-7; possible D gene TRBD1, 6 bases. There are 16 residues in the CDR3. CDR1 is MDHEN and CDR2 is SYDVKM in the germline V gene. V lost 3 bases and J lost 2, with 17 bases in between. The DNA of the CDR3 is TGTGCCAGCAGTTTCCCCGTCCGGGACACGACCTACGAGCAGTACTTC. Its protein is CASSFPVRDTTYEQYF.

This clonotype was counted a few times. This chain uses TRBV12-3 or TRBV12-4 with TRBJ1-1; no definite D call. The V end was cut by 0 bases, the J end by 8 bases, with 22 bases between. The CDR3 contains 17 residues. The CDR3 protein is CASSLALRAANVDEAFF. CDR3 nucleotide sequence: TGTGCCAGCAGTTTAGCGCTTAGGGCAGCCAATGTCGACGAAGCTTTCTTT.

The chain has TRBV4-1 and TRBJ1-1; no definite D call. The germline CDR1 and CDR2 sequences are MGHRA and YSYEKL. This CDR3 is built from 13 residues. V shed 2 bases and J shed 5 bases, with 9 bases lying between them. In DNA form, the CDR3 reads TGCGCCAGCAGCCAATACGGAAAAACTGAAGCTTTCTTT. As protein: CASSQYGKTEAFF.

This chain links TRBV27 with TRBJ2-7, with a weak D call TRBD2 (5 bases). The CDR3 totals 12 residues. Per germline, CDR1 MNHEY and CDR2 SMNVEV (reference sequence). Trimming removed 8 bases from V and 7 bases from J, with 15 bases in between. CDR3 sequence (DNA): TGTGCCAGCCGGTCGGGGTTGGGAGAGCAGTACTTC. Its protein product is CASRSGLGEQYF.

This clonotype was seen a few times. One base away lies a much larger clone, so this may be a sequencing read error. Here the CDR3 reads CASSPTEDRASYEQFF. The DNA of the CDR3 is TGTGCCAGCAGCCCTACTGAGGACAGGGCCTCCTACGAGCAGTTCTTC. V and J are TRBV27 and TRBJ2-1; 8 nucleotides align to TRBD1. V shed 6 bases, J shed 10 bases, and the junction held 17 bases outside the gene matches. The V gene's germline CDR1 is MNHEY and CDR2 SMNVEV (reference sequence). The length of the CDR3 is 16 residues.

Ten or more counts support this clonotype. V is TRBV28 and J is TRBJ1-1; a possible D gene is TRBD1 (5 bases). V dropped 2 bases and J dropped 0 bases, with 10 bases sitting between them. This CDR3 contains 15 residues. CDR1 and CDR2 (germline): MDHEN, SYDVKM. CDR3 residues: CASSLTGAMNTEAFF. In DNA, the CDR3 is TGTGCCAGCAGTTTAACCGGGGCTATGAACACTGAAGCTTTCTTT.

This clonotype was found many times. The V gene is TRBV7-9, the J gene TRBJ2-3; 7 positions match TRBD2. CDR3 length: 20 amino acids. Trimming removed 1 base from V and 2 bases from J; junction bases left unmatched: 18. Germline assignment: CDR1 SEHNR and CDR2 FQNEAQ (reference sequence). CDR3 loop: CASSLGPTSETPVTTDTQYF. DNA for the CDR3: TGTGCCAGCAGCTTAGGCCCCACTAGCGAAACACCCGTCACCACAGATACGCAGTATTTT.

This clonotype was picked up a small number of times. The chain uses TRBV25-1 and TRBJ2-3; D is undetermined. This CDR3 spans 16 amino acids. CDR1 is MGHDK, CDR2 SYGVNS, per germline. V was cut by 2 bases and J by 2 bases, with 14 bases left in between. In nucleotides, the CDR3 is TGTGCCAGCAGTGAAACTATAGGATCTGTCACAGATACGCAGTATTTT. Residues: CASSETIGSVTDTQYF.

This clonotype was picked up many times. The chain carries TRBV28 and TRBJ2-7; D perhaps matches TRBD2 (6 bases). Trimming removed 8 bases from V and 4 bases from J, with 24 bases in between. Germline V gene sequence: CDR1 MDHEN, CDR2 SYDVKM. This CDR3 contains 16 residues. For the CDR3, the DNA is TGTGCCAGCTCGTGGGGATTTGGCGGGAAAGGATACGAGCAGTACTTC. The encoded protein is CASSWGFGGKGYEQYF.

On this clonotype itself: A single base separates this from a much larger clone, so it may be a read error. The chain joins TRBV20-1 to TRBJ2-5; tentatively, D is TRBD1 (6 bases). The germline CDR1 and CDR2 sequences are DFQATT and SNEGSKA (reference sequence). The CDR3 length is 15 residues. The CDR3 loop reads CSARDTGKPQETHYF. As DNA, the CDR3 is TGCAGTGCTAGAGACACAGGGAAGCCTCAAGAGACCCATTACTTC.

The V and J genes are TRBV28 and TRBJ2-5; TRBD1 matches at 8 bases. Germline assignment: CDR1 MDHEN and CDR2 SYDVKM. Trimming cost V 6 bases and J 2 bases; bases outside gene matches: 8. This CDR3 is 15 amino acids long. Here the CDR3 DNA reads TGTGCCAGCAGCCCCGGACAGGGTTATCAAGAGACCCAGTACTTC. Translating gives CASSPGQGYQETQYF.

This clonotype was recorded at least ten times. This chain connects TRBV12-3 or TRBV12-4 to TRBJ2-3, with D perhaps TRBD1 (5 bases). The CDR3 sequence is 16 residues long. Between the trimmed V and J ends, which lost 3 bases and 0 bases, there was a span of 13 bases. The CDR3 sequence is CASSFTAGSSTDTQYF. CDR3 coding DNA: TGTGCCAGCAGTTTTACCGCAGGGTCTAGCACAGATACGCAGTATTTT.